The 28 T cell receptor beta chains listed next were all sequenced from one sample in a study of T cells in Graves' hyperthyroidism and ophthalmopathy. RNA transcripts yielded amplified TCR beta CDR3 regions. HTBI primers were used for first-round RT-PCR of the TCR CDR3. MiXCR, run by TCRdb on the multiplex PCR reads, gives a single entry per CDR3 protein. The sample carries 530,000 or so distinct CDR3 sequences, about 43% recorded once. Sequencing used peripheral blood or thyroid tissue (not recorded which). The receptor source for this set is a young woman with Graves' hyperthyroidism.

This clonotype was recorded many times. The gene calls are TRBV2 and TRBJ2-7; D is undetermined. This CDR3 is 13 amino acids long. Trimming pared 3 bases from V and 7 bases from J, leaving 13 bases between. Germline values: CDR1 SNHLY, CDR2 FYNNEI. CDR3 in amino acids: CASSDSQRGEQYF. CDR3 nucleotide sequence: TGTGCCAGCAGTGATTCCCAGAGAGGAGAGCAGTACTTC.

The V and J genes are TRBV12-3 or TRBV12-4 and TRBJ2-7; 14 nucleotides align to TRBD2. The J call may not be correct, given that the DNA end is closer to TRBJ2-1. The CDR3 spans 15 residues. Here the CDR3 reads CASREGLAGDDEQFF. The CDR3 DNA sequence: TGTGCCAGCAGGGAGGGACTAGCGGGAGACGATGAGCAGTTCTTC.

Comment on this clonotype: The CDR3 carries no conserved terminal phenylalanine or tryptophan, so it likely arises from a read error. J is TRBJ1-2 and V is TRBV9; D is undetermined. V lost 6 bases to trimming and J lost 7 bases, with 22 bases between them. Germline V gene data show CDR1 as SGDLS and CDR2 as YYNGEE. This CDR3 has 15 residues. As DNA, the CDR3 is TGTGCCAGCACCTCAGACCTAATGTCCTCGGGTGGCTACACCCTC. Protein sequence: CASTSDLMSSGGYTL.

This clonotype was counted a single time. The V call is TRBV5-1, the J call TRBJ1-1, with TRBD1 matching over 10 bases. Germline V lookup: CDR1 SGHRS, CDR2 YFSETQ. The CDR3 contains 16 residues. J was trimmed by 3 bases and V by 0 bases; bases with no gene match: 5. CDR3 in amino acids: CASSLGGQGLDTEAFF. As DNA, the CDR3 is TGCGCCAGCAGCTTGGGGGGACAGGGGTTGGACACTGAAGCTTTCTTT.

This clonotype was recorded many times. The V call is TRBV11-2, the J call TRBJ2-7; 15 bases line up with TRBD2. Per the germline V gene, CDR1 is SGHAT and CDR2 is FQNNGV. V lost 5 bases and J lost 4; bases outside the gene matches: 3. The CDR3 has 15 amino acids. CDR3 in DNA: TGTGCCAGCAGCCAAGGGACTAGCGGGGGGTACGAGCAGTACTTC. Translation gives CASSQGTSGGYEQYF.

The J gene is TRBJ1-5, the V gene TRBV6-5; D is unresolved. Germline CDR1 reads MNHEY; CDR2 reads SVGAGI. The CDR3 totals 16 residues. Trimming took 8 bases from V and 2 from J, leaving 19 bases between them. DNA for the CDR3: TGTGCCAGCGTACGAGGCGGGAGATCGGGCAATCAGCCCCAGCATTTT. This codes for CASVRGGRSGNQPQHF.

The chain links TRBV10-3 to TRBJ2-7; 10 bases agree with TRBD2. The V and J ends lost 11 bases and 7 bases, in that order; junction bases with no gene match: 5. The CDR3 covers 11 residues. The germline V gene encodes CDR1 ENHRY and CDR2 SYGVKD. CDR3 region: CAVRTSGEQYF. The CDR3 DNA reads as TGTGCCGTACGGACTAGCGGAGAGCAGTACTTC.

The chain uses TRBV19 and TRBJ2-1; 9 nucleotides match TRBD2. V dropped 0 bases and J dropped 2; count of bases not matched to a gene: 2. Per germline, CDR1 LNHDA and CDR2 SQIVND (reference sequence). The CDR3 has 16 residues. CDR3 in amino acids: CASSIEGGRAYNEQFF. In DNA, the CDR3 is TGTGCCAGTAGTATAGAGGGCGGGAGGGCCTACAATGAGCAGTTCTTC.

The chain is built from TRBV20-1 and TRBJ1-4, with 7 nucleotides matching TRBD1. The V and J ends lost 2 bases and 0 bases, in that order; junction bases with no gene match: 6. Germline lookup yields CDR1 DFQATT and CDR2 SNEGSKA (reference sequence). This CDR3 has 16 residues. CDR3 sequence: CSARTSGTATNEKLFF. The CDR3 nucleotides read TGCAGTGCTAGAACTAGCGGGACAGCAACTAATGAAAAACTGTTTTTT.

This clonotype showed up many times. This chain uses TRBV20-1 with TRBJ2-7, with D hard to call. V gave up 6 bases and J gave up 4 bases, with 16 bases separating them. This CDR3 has 13 amino acids. Germline V gene data show CDR1 as DFQATT and CDR2 as SNEGSKA (reference sequence). The CDR3 DNA follows: TGCAGTGCCCTCCTAGGTACCCTTTACGAGCAGTACTTC. Its translation: CSALLGTLYEQYF.

This chain joins TRBV12-3 or TRBV12-4 and TRBJ1-2; 7 nucleotides match TRBD1. This CDR3 region has 14 residues. V gave up 6 bases and J gave up 3 bases; unmatched junction bases: 7. CDR3 nucleotides: TGTGCCAGCAGGCAGGGACAGTCAGACTATGGCTACACCTTC. Translated, it gives CASRQGQSDYGYTF.

In DNA form, the CDR3 reads TGCAGTGCCGGAACAGGGAGTGTAAGGTTGTACGAGCAGTACTTC. It encodes CSAGTGSVRLYEQYF. V and J are TRBV20-1 and TRBJ2-7, with D perhaps matching TRBD1 (6 bases). Germline CDR1 DFQATT, CDR2 SNEGSKA (reference sequence). V lost 6 bases and J lost 4, with 22 bases in between. This CDR3 region has 15 residues.

The V gene is TRBV29-1, the J gene TRBJ2-2; possibly TRBD2 for D (8 bases). V shed 8 bases and J shed 11 bases, with 30 bases lying between them. Germline CDR1 SQVTM, CDR2 ANQGSEA. The CDR3 has 16 residues. The CDR3 here is CSSPGRDSGRQGELFF. In DNA, the CDR3 is TGCAGCTCCCCGGGGCGCGACAGCGGGAGACAGGGTGAGCTGTTTTTT.

V gene TRBV2 combines with J gene TRBJ1-2; possible D gene TRBD1, 6 bases. Germline values: CDR1 SNHLY, CDR2 FYNNEI. There are 18 residues in the CDR3. Trimming removed 3 bases at V and 0 bases at J, with 20 bases between. DNA for the CDR3: TGTGCCAGCAGTGAGTCCTTGCCAGGGGAGTTTCCTAACTATGGCTACACCTTC. This sequence encodes CASSESLPGEFPNYGYTF.

The table lists this clonotype with a count of one. At one of its ends the junction is not consistent with the germline gene, which may arise from a read error. This chain links TRBV10-3 with TRBJ1-1; a possible D gene is TRBD1 (6 bases). The germline gives CDR1 ENHRY, CDR2 SYGVKD. The CDR3 runs to 14 residues. Here the CDR3 reads CAIGDTGFGTEAFF. The CDR3 bases are TGTGCCATCGGTGACACAGGGTTTGGGACTGAAGCTTTCTTT.

V gene TRBV7-2 combines with J gene TRBJ1-4; a weak D match, TRBD1 (6 bases). CDR1 is SGHTA and CDR2 is FQGNSA in the germline V gene. V gave up 2 bases and J gave up 7 bases, with 14 bases separating them. The CDR3 consists of 15 residues. For the CDR3, the DNA is TGTGCCAGCAGCTTATCGGCAGGGGTGACTGAAAAACTGTTTTTT. Protein sequence: CASSLSAGVTEKLFF.

This clonotype was observed at least ten times. The chain carries TRBV7-9 and TRBJ1-4, with 7 nucleotides matching TRBD1. CDR1 is SEHNR, CDR2 FQNEAQ, per germline (reference sequence). This CDR3 comprises 14 residues. With 5 bases clipped from V and 4 bases from J, the junction kept 4 bases outside the gene matches. CDR3 nucleotide sequence: TGTGCCAGCAGCCCGACAGGGAGTAATGAAAAACTGTTTTTT. Translation: CASSPTGSNEKLFF.

J is TRBJ2-3 and V is TRBV7-6; D is unresolved. V was shortened by 1 base and J by 4 bases, with 6 bases between the two germline ends. Per the germline V gene, CDR1 is SGHVS and CDR2 is FNYEAQ. The CDR3 is 13 amino acids. In nucleotides, the CDR3 is TGTGCCAGCAGCTTAGGGATGCCAGATACGCAGTATTTT. As protein: CASSLGMPDTQYF.

For this clonotype: An end of the junction differs from the germline gene, which may be a read error. The V gene is TRBV29-1, the J gene TRBJ1-2, with 7 bases fitting TRBD1. CDR1 SQVTM and CDR2 ANQGSEA come from the germline V gene. The CDR3 spans 14 residues. The CDR3: CSVRAGGNEHGHTF. As DNA, the CDR3 is TGCAGCGTTAGGGCAGGGGGTAATGAGCATGGCCACACCTTC.

This clonotype was counted many times. The CDR3 nucleotides are TGTGCCAGCAGCTTAACGAGGACAGGCCGCAATGAAAAACTGTTTTTT. Its protein is CASSLTRTGRNEKLFF. V usage is TRBV7-3 and J usage is TRBJ1-4, with 7 nucleotides matching TRBD1. The J segment lost 5 bases and the V segment lost 0 bases, leaving 6 bases of the junction unmatched. This CDR3 has 16 amino acids. Germline V CDR1 and CDR2: SGHTA, FQGTGA.

This clonotype was found many times. V gene TRBV20-1 combines with J gene TRBJ2-7, with TRBD2 identical over 9 bases. The germline V gene encodes CDR1 DFQATT and CDR2 SNEGSKA (reference sequence). Trimming at V came to 7 bases and at J to 5 bases, leaving 9 bases not matched to a gene. The CDR3 runs to 13 residues. CDR3 amino acids: CSVWGLAGNEQYF. DNA for the CDR3: TGCAGTGTGTGGGGGCTAGCGGGAAACGAGCAGTACTTC.

This clonotype was seen at least ten times. The chain employs TRBV20-1 and TRBJ2-1; 7 positions match TRBD1. V dropped 3 bases and J dropped 0; count of bases not matched to a gene: 2. Germline V lookup: CDR1 DFQATT, CDR2 SNEGSKA (reference sequence). The CDR3 covers 14 residues. The CDR3 loop is CSASWDSSYNEQFF. CDR3 nucleotides: TGCAGTGCTAGCTGGGACAGCTCCTACAATGAGCAGTTCTTC.

This clonotype was seen only a few times. This rearrangement joins TRBV12-3 or TRBV12-4 to TRBJ2-7; 15 bases map to TRBD2. The CDR3 sequence is 19 residues long. The trim removed 4 bases at V and 7 bases at J, leaving 17 bases unmatched. CDR3 in DNA: TGTGCCAGCAGTTCCCCCTCAGCAATCGGACTAGCGGGAGGGAGTGAGCAGTACTTC. Translating it yields CASSSPSAIGLAGGSEQYF.

This clonotype has a count of ten or more. The V gene is TRBV7-9, the J gene TRBJ1-4; D is undetermined. The CDR3 sequence is 16 residues long. Trimming took 0 bases from V and 0 from J, leaving 8 bases between them. Germline CDR1 and CDR2: SEHNR and FQNEAQ (reference sequence). The CDR3 loop reads CASSLARGPTNEKLFF. The CDR3 DNA reads TGTGCCAGCAGCTTAGCCCGTGGTCCAACTAATGAAAAACTGTTTTTT.

The chain has TRBV24-1 and TRBJ2-7; D remains unclear. Germline V gene lookup returns CDR1 KGHDR and CDR2 SFDVKD. V was trimmed by 12 bases and J by 0 bases, leaving 14 bases between them. CDR3 length equals 13 residues. The CDR3 DNA is TGTGCCTCCTCCAAGGGCAGCTCCTACGAGCAGTACTTC. Its protein product is CASSKGSSYEQYF.

There are many counts of this clonotype. The J gene is TRBJ2-7, the V gene TRBV7-9; D is unclear. The germline V gene has CDR1 SEHNR and CDR2 FQNEAQ (reference sequence). This CDR3 has 13 residues. V was cut by 6 bases and J by 0 bases, with 9 bases left in between. Here the CDR3 DNA reads TGTGCCAGCAGTCAAACAGCCTCCTACGAGCAGTACTTC. It encodes CASSQTASYEQYF.

Many counts were recorded for this clonotype. V gene TRBV29-1 combines with J gene TRBJ2-2, with D possibly matching TRBD1 (6 bases). This CDR3 comprises 15 residues. Deletions cut 7 bases from V and 1 base from J, with 16 bases between. Germline values: CDR1 SQVTM, CDR2 ANQGSEA. The CDR3 loop is CSARLATGNTGELFF. CDR3 DNA: TGCAGCGCTAGACTGGCGACAGGGAACACCGGGGAGCTGTTTTTT.

The V and J genes are TRBV15 and TRBJ2-7, with D possibly being TRBD1 (6 bases). V gave up 3 bases and J gave up 6 bases, with 15 bases separating them. CDR1 is LNHNV, CDR2 YYDKDF, per germline (reference sequence). The CDR3 loop spans 14 amino acids. The CDR3 DNA is TGTGCCACCAGCAGCCTTACAGGGATCGGCGAGCAGTACTTC. Its translation is CATSSLTGIGEQYF.